This note documents a single T cell receptor beta chain sequence. This sample was taken from a study of T cells after yellow fever vaccination. TCRdb re-derived calls from the 5' RACE reads in MiXCR, one entry per CDR3 protein. Found here are 500,000 to 650,000 distinct CDR3 sequences, around 17% of them singletons; the top ten hold approximately 15%. In germline, CDR1 is SGDLS, CDR2 YYNGEE. V gave up 8 bases and J gave up 3 bases, with 14 bases separating them. The CDR3 sequence is 13 residues long. This chain uses TRBV9 with TRBJ2-5, with a weak D call TRBD2 (6 bases). The TCR sequence derives from a young man who received the YFV17D yellow fever vaccine. This specimen was PBMCs, taken less than 6 days after the first yellow fever vaccination. CDR3 residues: CARREQLEETQYF. The DNA of the CDR3 is TGTGCCAGACGGGAGCAGTTAGAAGAGACCCAGTACTTC. Full variable domain (missing parts from reference TRBV9 and TRBJ2-5): DSGVTQTPKHLITATGQRVTLRCSPRSGDLSVYWYQQSLDQGLQFLIQYYNGEERAKGNILERFSAQQFPDLHSELNLSSLELGDSALYFCARREQLEETQYFGPGTRLLVL.